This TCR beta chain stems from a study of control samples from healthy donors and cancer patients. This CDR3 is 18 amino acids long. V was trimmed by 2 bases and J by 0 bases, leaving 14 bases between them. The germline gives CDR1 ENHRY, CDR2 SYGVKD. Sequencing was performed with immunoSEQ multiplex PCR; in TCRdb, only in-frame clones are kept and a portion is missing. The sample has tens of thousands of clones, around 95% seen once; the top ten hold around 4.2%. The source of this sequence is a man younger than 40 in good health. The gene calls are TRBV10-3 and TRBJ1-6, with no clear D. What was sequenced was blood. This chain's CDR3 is CAISETPTLSSYNSPLHF. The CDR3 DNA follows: TGTGCCATCAGTGAGACTCCAACCTTAAGCTCCTATAATTCACCCCTCCACTTT.